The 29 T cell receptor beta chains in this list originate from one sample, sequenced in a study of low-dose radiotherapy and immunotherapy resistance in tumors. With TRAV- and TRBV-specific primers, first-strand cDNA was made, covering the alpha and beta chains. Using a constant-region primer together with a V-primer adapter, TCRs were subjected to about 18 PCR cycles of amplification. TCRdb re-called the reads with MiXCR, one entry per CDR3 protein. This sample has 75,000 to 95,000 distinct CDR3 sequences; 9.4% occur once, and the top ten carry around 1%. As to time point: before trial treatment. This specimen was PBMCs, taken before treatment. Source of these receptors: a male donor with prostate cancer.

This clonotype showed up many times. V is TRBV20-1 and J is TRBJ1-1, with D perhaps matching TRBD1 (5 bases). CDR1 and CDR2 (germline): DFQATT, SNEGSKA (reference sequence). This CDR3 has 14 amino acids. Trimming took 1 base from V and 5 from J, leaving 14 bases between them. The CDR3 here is CSARVQAGWTEAFF. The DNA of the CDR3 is TGCAGTGCTAGAGTTCAGGCAGGGTGGACTGAAGCTTTCTTT.

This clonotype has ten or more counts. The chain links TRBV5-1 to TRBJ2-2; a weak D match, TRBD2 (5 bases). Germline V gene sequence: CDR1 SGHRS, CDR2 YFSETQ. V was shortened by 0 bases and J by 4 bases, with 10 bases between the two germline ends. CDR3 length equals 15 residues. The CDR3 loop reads CASSLAASFTGELFF. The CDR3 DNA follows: TGCGCCAGCAGCTTGGCTGCTAGCTTCACCGGGGAGCTGTTTTTT.

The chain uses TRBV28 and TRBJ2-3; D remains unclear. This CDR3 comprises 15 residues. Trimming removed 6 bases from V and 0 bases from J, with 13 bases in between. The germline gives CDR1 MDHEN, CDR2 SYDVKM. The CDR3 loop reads CASRSVLLSTDTQYF. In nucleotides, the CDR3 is TGTGCCAGCAGATCGGTCCTCTTAAGCACAGATACGCAGTATTTT.

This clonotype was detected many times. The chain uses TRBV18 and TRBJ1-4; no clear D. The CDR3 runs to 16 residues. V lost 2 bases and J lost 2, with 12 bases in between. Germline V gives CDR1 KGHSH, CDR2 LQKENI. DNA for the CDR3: TGTGCCAGCTCACCAGATTACGGCCCGACTAATGAAAAACTGTTTTTT. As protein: CASSPDYGPTNEKLFF.

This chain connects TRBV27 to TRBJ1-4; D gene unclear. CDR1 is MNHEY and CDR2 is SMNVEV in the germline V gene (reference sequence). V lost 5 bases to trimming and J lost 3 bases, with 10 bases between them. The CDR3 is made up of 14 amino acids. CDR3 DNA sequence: TGTGCCAGCAGTCCTTTACTTGCTAATGAAAAACTGTTTTTT. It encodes CASSPLLANEKLFF.

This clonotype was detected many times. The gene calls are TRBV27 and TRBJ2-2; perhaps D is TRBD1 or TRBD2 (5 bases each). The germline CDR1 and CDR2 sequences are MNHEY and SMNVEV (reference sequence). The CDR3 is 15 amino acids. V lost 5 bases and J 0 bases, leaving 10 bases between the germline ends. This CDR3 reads CASSPGTSNTGELFF. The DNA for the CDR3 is TGTGCCAGCAGTCCTGGGACCTCGAACACCGGGGAGCTGTTTTTT.

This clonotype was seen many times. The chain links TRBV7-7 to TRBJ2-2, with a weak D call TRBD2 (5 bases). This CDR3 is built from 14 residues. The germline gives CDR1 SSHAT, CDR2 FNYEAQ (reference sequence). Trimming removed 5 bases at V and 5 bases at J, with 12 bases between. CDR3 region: CASSAGLSTGELFF. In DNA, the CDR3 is TGTGCCAGCAGCGCGGGCCTATCTACCGGGGAGCTGTTTTTT. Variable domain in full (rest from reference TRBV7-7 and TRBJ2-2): GAGVSQSPRYKVTKRGQDVTLRCDPISSHATLYWYQQALGQGPEFLTYFNYEAQPDKSGLPSDRFSAERPEGSISTLTIQRTEQRDSAMYRCASSAGLSTGELFFGEGSRLTVL.

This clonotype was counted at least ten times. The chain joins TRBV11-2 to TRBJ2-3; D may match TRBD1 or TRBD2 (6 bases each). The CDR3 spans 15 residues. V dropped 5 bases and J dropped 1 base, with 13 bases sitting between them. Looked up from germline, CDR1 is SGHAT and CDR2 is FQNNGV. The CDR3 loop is CASSEGGVGTDTQYF. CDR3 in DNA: TGTGCCAGCAGCGAGGGGGGCGTAGGCACAGATACGCAGTATTTT.

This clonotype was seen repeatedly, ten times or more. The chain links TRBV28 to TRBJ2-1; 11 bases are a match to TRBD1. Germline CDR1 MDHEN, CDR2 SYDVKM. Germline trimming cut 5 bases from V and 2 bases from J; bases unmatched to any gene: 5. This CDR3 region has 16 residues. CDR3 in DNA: TGTGCCAGCAGTACCCCGGGACAGGGGGCCTACAATGAGCAGTTCTTC. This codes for CASSTPGQGAYNEQFF. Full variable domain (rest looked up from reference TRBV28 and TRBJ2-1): DVKVTQSSRYLVKRTGEKVFLECVQDMDHENMFWYRQDPGLGLRLIYFSYDVKMKEKGDIPEGYSVSREKKERFSLILESASTNQTSMYLCASSTPGQGAYNEQFFGPGTRLTVL.

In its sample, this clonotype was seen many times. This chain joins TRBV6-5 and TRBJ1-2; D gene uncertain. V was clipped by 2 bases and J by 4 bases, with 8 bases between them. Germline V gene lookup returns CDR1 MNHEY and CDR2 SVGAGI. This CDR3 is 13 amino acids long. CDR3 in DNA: TGTGCCAGCAGTTACACGGCAGTCTATGGCTACACCTTC. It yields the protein CASSYTAVYGYTF.

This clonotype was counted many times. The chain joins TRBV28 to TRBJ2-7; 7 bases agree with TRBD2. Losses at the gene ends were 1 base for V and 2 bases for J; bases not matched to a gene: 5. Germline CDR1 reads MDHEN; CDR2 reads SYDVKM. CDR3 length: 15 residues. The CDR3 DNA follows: TGTGCCAGCAGTTTATCGGGGGGAGTGGCCTACGAGCAGTACTTC. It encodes CASSLSGGVAYEQYF. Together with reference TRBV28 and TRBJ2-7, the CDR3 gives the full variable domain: DVKVTQSSRYLVKRTGEKVFLECVQDMDHENMFWYRQDPGLGLRLIYFSYDVKMKEKGDIPEGYSVSREKKERFSLILESASTNQTSMYLCASSLSGGVAYEQYFGPGTRLTVT.

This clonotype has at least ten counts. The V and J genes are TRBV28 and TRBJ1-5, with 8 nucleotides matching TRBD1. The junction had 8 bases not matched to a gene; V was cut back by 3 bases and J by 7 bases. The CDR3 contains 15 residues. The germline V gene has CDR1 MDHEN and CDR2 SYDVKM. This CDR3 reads CASSLRTGSGQPQHF. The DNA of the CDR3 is TGTGCCAGCAGTTTGAGGACAGGGTCGGGGCAGCCCCAGCATTTT.

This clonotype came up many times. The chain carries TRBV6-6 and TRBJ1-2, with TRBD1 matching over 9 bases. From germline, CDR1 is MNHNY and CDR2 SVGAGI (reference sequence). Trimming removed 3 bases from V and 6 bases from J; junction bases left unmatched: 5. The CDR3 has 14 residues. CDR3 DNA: TGTGCCAGCAGTTATGGACAGGGGTGGGATGGCTACACCTTC. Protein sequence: CASSYGQGWDGYTF.

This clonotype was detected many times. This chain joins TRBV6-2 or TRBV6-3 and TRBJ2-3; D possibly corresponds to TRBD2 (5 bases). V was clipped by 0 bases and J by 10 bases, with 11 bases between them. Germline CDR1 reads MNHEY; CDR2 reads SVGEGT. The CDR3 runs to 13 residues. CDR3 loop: CASSYSPTNAQYF. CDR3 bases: TGTGCCAGCAGTTACTCCCCGACTAACGCGCAGTATTTT.

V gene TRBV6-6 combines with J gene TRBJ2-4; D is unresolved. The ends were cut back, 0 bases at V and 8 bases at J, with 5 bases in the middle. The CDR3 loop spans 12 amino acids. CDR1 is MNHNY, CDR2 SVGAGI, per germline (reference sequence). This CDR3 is CASSYSLDIQYF. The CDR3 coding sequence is TGTGCCAGCAGTTACTCTCTGGACATTCAGTACTTC.

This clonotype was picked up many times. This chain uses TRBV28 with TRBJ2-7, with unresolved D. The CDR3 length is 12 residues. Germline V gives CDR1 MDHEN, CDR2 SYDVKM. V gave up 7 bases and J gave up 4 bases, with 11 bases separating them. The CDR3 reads CASTRTLYEQYF. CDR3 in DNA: TGTGCCAGCACAAGGACCCTATACGAGCAGTACTTC.

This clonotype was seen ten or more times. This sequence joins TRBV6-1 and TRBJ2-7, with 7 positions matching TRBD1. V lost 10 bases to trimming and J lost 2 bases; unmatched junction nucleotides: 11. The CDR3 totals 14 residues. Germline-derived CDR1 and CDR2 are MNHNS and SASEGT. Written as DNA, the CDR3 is TGTGCCACCTCACTGTCACAGGGGACCTACGAGCAGTACTTC. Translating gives CATSLSQGTYEQYF.

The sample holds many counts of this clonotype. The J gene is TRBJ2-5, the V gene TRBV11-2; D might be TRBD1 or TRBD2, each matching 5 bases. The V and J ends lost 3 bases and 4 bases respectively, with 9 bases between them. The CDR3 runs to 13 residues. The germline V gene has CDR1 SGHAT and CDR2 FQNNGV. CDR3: CASSFLGVETQYF. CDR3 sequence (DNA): TGTGCCAGCAGCTTCCTGGGGGTAGAGACCCAGTACTTC.

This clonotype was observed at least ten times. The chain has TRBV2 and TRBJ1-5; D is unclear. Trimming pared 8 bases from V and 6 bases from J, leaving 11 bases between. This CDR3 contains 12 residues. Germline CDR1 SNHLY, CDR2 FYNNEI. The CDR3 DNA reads TGTGCCAGCGCAGGCTGGGCTCAGCCCCAGCATTTT. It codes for CASAGWAQPQHF. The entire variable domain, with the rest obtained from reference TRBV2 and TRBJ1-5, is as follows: EPEVTQTPSHQVTQMGQEVILRCVPISNHLYFYWYRQILGQKVEFLVSFYNNEISEKSEIFDDQFSVERPDGSNFTLKIRSTKLEDSAMYFCASAGWAQPQHFGDGTRLSIL.

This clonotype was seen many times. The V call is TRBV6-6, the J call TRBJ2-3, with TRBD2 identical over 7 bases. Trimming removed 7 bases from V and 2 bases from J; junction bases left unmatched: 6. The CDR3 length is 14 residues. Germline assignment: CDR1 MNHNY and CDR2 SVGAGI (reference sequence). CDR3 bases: TGTGCCAGCACCCTGGGAGGGGACACAGATACGCAGTATTTT. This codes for CASTLGGDTDTQYF.

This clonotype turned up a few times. The DNA for the CDR3 is TGTGCCAGCAGCTTATCTAGTCACAGCTACAATGAGCAGTTCTTC. Amino acid sequence: CASSLSSHSYNEQFF. V gene TRBV11-1 combines with J gene TRBJ2-1; D is ambiguous. V was trimmed by 2 bases and J by 3 bases, leaving 11 bases between them. The CDR3 is 15 amino acids. Germline CDR1 is SGHAT and CDR2 is FQDESV (reference sequence).

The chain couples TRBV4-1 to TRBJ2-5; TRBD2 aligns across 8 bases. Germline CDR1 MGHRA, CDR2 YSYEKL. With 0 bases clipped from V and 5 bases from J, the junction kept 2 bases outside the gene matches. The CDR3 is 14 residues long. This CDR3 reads CASSQDGGRETQYF. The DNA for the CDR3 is TGCGCCAGCAGCCAAGACGGCGGGAGGGAGACCCAGTACTTC.

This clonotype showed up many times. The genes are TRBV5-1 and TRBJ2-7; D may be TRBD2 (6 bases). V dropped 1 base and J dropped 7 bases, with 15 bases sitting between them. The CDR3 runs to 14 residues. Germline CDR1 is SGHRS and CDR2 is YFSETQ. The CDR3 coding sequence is TGCGCCAGCAGCTTGACTAGCCGAGTTGAAGAGCAGTACTTC. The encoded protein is CASSLTSRVEEQYF.

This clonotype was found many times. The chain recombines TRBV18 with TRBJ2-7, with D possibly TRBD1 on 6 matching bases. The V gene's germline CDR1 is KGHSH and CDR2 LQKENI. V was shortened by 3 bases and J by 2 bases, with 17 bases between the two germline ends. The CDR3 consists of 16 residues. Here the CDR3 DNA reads TGTGCCAGCTCACCCTTCGGGTCTACAGGGACCTACGAGCAGTACTTC. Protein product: CASSPFGSTGTYEQYF.

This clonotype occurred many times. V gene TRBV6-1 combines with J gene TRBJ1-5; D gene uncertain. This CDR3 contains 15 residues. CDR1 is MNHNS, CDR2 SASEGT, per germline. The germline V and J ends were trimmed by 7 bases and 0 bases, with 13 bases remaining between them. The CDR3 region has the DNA TGTGCCAGCATGATCCAGGTCTATAGCAATCAGCCCCAGCATTTT. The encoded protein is CASMIQVYSNQPQHF.

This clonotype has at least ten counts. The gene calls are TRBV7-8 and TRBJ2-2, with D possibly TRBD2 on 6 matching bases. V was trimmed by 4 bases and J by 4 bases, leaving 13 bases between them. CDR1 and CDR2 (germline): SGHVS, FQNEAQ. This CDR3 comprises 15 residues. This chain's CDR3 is CASSSNWGGTGELFF. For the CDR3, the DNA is TGTGCCAGCAGCTCAAACTGGGGAGGCACCGGGGAGCTGTTTTTT.

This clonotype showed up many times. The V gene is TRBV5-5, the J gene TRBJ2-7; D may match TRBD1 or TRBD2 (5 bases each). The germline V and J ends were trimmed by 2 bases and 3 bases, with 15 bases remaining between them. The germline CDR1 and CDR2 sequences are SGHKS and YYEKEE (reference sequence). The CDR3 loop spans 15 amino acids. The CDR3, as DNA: TGTGCCAGCAGCTTCGACGGGACGCTTTTCTACGAGCAGTACTTC. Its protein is CASSFDGTLFYEQYF.

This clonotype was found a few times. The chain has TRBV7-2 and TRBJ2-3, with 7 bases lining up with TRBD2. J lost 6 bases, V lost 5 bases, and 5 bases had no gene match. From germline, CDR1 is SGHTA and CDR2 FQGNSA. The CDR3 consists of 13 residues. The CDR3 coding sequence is TGTGCCAGCAGCCCTAGCGGAATGGATACGCAGTATTTT. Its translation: CASSPSGMDTQYF.

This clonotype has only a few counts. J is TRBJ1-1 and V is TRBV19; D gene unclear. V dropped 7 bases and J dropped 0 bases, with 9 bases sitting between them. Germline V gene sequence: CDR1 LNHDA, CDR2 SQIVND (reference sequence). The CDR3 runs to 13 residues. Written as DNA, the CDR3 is TGTGCCAGTACTTCCACTCTGAACACTGAAGCTTTCTTT. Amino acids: CASTSTLNTEAFF. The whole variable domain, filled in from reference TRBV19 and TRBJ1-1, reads DGGITQSPKYLFRKEGQNVTLSCEQNLNHDAMYWYRQDPGQGLRLIYYSQIVNDFQKGDIAEGYSVSREKKESFPLTVTSAQKNPTAFYLCASTSTLNTEAFFGQGTRLTVV.